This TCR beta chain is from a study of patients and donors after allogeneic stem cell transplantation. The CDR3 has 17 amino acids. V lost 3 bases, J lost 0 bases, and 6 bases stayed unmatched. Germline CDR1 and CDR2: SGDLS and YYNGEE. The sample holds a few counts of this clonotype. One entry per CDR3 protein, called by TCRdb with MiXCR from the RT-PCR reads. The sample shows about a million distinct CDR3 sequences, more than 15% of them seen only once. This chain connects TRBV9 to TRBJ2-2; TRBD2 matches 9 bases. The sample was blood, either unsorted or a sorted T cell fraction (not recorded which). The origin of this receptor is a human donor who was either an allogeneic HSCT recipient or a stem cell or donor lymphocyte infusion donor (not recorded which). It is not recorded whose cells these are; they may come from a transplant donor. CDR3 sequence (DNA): TGTGCCAGCAGCGGTCGACTAGCGGACGCGAACACCGGGGAGCTGTTTTTT. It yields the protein CASSGRLADANTGELFF.